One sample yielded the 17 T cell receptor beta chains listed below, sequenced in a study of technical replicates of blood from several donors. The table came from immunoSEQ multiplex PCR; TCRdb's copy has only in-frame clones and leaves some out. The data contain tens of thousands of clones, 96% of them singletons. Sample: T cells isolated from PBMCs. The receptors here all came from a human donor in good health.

CDR3 sequence reads: CASSIPGARGAFF. Here the CDR3 DNA reads TGTGCCAGTAGTATTCCGGGTGCCCGGGGGGCTTTCTTT. The chain is built from TRBV19 and TRBJ1-1, with D tentatively TRBD1 (5 bases). The CDR3 has 13 amino acids. The V gene lost 3 bases and the J gene lost 11 bases, with 16 bases spanning the gap. Germline V gives CDR1 LNHDA, CDR2 SQIVND (reference sequence). Full variable domain (outside the CDR3, taken from reference TRBV19 and TRBJ1-1): DGGITQSPKYLFRKEGQNVTLSCEQNLNHDAMYWYRQDPGQGLRLIYYSQIVNDFQKGDIAEGYSVSREKKESFPLTVTSAQKNPTAFYLCASSIPGARGAFFGQGTRLTVV.

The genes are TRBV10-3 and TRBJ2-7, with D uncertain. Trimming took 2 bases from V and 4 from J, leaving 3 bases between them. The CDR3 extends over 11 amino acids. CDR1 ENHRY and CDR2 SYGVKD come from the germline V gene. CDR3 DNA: TGTGCCATCAGTGAGCTGTACGAGCAGTACTTC. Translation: CAISELYEQYF.

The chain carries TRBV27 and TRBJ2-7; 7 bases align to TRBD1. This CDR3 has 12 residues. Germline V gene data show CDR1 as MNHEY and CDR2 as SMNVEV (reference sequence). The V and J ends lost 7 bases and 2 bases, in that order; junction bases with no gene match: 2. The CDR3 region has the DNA TGTGCCAGCAAGGGACAGCCCTACGAGCAGTACTTC. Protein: CASKGQPYEQYF.

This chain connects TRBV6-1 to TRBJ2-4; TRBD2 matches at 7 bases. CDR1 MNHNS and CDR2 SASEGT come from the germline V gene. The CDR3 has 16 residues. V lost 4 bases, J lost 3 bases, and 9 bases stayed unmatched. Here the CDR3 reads CASSGAGEGSKNIQYF. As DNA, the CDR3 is TGTGCCAGCAGTGGCGCTGGGGAGGGCAGCAAAAACATTCAGTACTTC.

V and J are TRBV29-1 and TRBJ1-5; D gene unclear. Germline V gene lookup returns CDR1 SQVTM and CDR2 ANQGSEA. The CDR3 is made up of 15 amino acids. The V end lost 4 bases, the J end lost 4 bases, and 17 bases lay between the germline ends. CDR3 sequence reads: CSVGAEGGKNQPQHF. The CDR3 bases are TGCAGCGTTGGGGCGGAGGGAGGGAAGAATCAGCCCCAGCATTTT.

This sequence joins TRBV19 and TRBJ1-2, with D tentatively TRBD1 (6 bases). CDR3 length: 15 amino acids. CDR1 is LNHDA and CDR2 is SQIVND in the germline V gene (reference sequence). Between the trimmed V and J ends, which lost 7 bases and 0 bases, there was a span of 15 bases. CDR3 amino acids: CASTGLGGTNYGYTF. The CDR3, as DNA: TGTGCCAGTACCGGATTAGGGGGTACTAACTATGGCTACACCTTC.

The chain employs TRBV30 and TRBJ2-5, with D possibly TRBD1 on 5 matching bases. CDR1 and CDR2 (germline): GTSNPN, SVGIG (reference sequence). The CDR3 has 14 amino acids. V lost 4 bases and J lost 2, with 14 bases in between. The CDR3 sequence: CAWKVRTLQETQYF. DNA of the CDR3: TGTGCCTGGAAGGTCAGGACATTGCAAGAGACCCAGTACTTC.

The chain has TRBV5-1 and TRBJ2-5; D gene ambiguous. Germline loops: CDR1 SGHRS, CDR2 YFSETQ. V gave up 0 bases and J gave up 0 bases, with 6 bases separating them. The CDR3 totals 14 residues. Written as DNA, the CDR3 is TGCGCCAGCAGCTTGGACGGGTACCAAGAGACCCAGTACTTC. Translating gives CASSLDGYQETQYF. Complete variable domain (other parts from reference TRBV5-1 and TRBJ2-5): KAGVTQTPRYLIKTRGQQVTLSCSPISGHRSVSWYQQTPGQGLQFLFEYFSETQRNKGNFPGRFSGRQFSNSRSEMNVSTLELGDSALYLCASSLDGYQETQYFGPGTRLLVL.

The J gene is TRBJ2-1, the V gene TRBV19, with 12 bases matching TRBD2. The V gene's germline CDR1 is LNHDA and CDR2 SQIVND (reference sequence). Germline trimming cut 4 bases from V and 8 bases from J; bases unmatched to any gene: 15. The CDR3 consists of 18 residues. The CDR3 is CASSTLRTSGIPLHEQFF. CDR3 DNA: TGTGCCAGTAGTACACTAAGGACTAGCGGGATACCATTGCATGAGCAGTTCTTC.

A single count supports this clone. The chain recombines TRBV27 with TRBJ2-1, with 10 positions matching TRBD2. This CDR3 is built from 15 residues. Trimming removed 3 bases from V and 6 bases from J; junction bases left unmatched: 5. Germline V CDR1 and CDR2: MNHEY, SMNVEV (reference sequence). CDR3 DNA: TGTGCCAGCAGTTTGACTAGCGGGTTTAGCAATGAGCAGTTCTTC. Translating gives CASSLTSGFSNEQFF.

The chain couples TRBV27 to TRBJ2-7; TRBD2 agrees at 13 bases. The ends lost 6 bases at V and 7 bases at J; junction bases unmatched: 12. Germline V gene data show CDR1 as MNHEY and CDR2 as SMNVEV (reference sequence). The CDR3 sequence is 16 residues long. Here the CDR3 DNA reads TGTGCCAGCAGCCTTCTCCCCGGGACTAGCGGGGCGGAGCAGTACTTC. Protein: CASSLLPGTSGAEQYF.

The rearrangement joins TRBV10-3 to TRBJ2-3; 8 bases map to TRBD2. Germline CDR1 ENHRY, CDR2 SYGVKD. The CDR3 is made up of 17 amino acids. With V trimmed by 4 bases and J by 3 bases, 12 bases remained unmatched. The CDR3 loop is CAISGREGELWTDTQYF. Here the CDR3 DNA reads TGTGCCATCAGTGGACGGGAGGGGGAGTTATGGACAGATACGCAGTATTTT.

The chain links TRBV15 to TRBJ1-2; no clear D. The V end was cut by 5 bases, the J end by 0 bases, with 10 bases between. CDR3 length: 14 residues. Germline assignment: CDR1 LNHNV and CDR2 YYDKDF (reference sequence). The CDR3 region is CATSHNVANYGYTF. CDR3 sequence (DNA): TGTGCCACCAGCCACAACGTTGCTAACTATGGCTACACCTTC.

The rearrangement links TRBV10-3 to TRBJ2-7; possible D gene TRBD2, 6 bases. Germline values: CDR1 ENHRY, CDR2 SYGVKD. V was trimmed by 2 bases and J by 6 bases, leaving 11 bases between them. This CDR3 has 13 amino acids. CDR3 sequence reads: CAISEGEAGEQYF. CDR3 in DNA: TGTGCCATCAGTGAGGGGGAAGCGGGCGAGCAGTACTTC.

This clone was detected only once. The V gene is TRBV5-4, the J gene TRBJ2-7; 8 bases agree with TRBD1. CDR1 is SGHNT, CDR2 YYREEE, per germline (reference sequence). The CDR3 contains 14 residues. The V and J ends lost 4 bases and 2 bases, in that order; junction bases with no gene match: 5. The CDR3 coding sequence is TGTGCCAGCAGCGTCCGGGACAGGCCCTACGAGCAGTACTTC. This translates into CASSVRDRPYEQYF.

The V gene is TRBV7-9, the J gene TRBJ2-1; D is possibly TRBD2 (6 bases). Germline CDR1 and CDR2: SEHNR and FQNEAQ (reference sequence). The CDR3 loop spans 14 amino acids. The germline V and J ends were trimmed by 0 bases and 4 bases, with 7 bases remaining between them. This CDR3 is CASSLAGGYNEQFF. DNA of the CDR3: TGTGCCAGCAGCTTAGCGGGAGGATACAATGAGCAGTTCTTC. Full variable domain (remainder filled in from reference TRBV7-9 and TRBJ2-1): DTGVSQNPRHKITKRGQNVTFRCDPISEHNRLYWYRQTLGQGPEFLTYFQNEAQLEKSRLLSDRFSAERPKGSFSTLEIQRTEQGDSAMYLCASSLAGGYNEQFFGPGTRLTVL.

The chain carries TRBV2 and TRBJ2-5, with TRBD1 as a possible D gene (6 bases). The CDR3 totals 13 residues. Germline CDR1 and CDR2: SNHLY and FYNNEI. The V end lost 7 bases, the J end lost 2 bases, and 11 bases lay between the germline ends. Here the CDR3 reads CASKPGTQETQYF. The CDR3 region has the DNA TGTGCCAGCAAGCCAGGGACACAAGAGACCCAGTACTTC.